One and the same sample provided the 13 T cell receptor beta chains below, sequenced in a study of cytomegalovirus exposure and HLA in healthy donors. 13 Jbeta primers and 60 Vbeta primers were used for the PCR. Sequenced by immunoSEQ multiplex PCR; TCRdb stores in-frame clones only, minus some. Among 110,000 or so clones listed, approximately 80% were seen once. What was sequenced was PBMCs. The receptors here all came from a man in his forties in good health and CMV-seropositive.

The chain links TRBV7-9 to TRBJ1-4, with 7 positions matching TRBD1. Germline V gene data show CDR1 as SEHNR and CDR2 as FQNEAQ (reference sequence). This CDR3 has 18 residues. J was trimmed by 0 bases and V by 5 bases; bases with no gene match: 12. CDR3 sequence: CASSPPTGWITTNEKLFF. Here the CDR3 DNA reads TGTGCCAGCAGCCCCCCGACAGGGTGGATTACAACTAATGAAAAACTGTTTTTT.

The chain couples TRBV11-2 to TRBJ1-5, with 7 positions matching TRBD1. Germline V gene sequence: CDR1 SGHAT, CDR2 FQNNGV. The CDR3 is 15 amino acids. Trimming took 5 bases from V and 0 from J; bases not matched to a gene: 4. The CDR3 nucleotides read TGTGCCAGCAGCCAAAGGGGGCCTAGCAATCAGCCCCAGCATTTT. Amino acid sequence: CASSQRGPSNQPQHF.

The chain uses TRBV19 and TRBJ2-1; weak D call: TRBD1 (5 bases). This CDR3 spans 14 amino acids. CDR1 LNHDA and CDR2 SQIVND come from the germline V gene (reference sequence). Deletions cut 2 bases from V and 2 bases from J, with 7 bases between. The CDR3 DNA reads TGTGCCAGTAGTATACAGGGCCCCTACAATGAGCAGTTCTTC. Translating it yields CASSIQGPYNEQFF. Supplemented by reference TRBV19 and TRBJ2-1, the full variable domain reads DGGITQSPKYLFRKEGQNVTLSCEQNLNHDAMYWYRQDPGQGLRLIYYSQIVNDFQKGDIAEGYSVSREKKESFPLTVTSAQKNPTAFYLCASSIQGPYNEQFFGPGTRLTVL.

The CDR3 is CASSLWEGRGGRPQHF. As DNA, the CDR3 is TGTGCCAGCAGCTTGTGGGAGGGACGCGGGGGGAGGCCCCAGCATTTT. V gene TRBV5-5 combines with J gene TRBJ1-5, with D maybe TRBD1 (5 bases). The CDR3 covers 16 residues. V was clipped by 1 base and J by 9 bases, with 20 bases between them. The V gene's germline CDR1 is SGHKS and CDR2 YYEKEE (reference sequence).

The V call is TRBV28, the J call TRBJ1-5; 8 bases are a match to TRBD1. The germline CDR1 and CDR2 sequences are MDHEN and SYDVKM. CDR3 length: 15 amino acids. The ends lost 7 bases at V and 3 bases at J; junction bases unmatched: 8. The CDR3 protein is CASTYGDRFNQPQHF. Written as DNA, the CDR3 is TGTGCCAGCACCTACGGGGACAGGTTCAATCAGCCCCAGCATTTT.

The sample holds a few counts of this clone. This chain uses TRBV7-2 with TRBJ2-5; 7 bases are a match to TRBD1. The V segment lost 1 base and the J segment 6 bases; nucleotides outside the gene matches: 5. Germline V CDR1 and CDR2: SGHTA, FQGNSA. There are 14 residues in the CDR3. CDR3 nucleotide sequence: TGTGCCAGCAGCTTAGGAGGGGGCGGGCAGACCCAGTACTTC. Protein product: CASSLGGGGQTQYF.

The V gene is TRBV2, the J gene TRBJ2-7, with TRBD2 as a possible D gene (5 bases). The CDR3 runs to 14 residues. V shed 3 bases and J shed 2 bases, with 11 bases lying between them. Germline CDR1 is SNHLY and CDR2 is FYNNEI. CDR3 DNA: TGTGCCAGCAGTGATAAGAGGGCGACCTACGAGCAGTACTTC. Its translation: CASSDKRATYEQYF.

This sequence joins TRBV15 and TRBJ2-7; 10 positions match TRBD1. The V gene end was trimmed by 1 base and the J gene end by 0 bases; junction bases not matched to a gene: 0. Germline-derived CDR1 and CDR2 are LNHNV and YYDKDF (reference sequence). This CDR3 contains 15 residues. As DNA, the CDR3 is TGTGCCACCAGCAGAGGGACAGGGGGCTCCTACGAGCAGTACTTC. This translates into CATSRGTGGSYEQYF.

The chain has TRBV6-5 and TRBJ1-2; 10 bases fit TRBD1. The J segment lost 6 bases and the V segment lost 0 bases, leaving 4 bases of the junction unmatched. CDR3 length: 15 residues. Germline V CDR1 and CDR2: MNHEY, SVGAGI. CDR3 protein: CASSYSTGGADGYTF. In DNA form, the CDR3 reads TGTGCCAGCAGTTACTCGACAGGGGGCGCTGATGGCTACACCTTC.

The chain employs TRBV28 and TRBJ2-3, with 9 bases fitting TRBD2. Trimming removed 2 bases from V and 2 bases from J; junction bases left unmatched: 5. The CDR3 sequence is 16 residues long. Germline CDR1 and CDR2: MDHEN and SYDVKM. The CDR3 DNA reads TGTGCCAGCAGTTTAATGCGGGGGGGATACACAGATACGCAGTATTTT. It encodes CASSLMRGGYTDTQYF.

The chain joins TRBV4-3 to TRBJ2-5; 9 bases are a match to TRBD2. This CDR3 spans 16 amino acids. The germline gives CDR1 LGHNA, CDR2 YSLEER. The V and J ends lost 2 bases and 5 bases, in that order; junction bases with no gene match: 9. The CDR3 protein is CASSQNPATSGETQYF. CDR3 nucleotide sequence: TGCGCCAGCAGCCAAAACCCGGCAACTAGCGGGGAGACCCAGTACTTC.

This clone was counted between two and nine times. The CDR3 nucleotides are TGTGCCAGCAGCTGGCGTAGCGGGGGGCCCTACAATGAGCAGTTCTTC. Its translation: CASSWRSGGPYNEQFF. The chain is built from TRBV5-8 and TRBJ2-1, with 10 bases aligning to TRBD2. Germline CDR1 is SGHTS and CDR2 is YDEGEE. J lost 2 bases, V lost 3 bases, and 5 bases had no gene match. The CDR3 length is 16 residues.

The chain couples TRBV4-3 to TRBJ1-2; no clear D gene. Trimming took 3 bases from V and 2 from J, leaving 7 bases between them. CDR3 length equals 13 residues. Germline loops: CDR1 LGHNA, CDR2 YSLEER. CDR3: CASSHMENYGYTF. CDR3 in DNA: TGCGCCAGCAGCCATATGGAGAACTATGGCTACACCTTC.